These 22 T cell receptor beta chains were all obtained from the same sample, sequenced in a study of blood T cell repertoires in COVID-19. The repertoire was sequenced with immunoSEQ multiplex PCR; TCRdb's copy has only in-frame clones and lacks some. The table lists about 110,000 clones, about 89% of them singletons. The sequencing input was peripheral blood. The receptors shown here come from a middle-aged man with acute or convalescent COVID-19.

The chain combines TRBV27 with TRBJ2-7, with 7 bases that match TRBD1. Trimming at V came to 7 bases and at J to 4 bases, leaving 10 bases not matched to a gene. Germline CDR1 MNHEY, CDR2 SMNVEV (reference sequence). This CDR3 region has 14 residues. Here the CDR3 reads CASTRTGGRYEQYF. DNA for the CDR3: TGTGCCAGCACCCGGACAGGCGGACGATACGAGCAGTACTTC.

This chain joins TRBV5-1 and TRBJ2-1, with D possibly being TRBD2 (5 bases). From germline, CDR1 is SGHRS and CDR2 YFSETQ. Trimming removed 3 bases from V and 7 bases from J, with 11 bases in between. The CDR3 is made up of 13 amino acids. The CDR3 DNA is TGCGCCAGCAGCTCTACGGGGTGGAATGAGCAGTTCTTC. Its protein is CASSSTGWNEQFF. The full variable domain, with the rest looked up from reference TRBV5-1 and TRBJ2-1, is KAGVTQTPRYLIKTRGQQVTLSCSPISGHRSVSWYQQTPGQGLQFLFEYFSETQRNKGNFPGRFSGRQFSNSRSEMNVSTLELGDSALYLCASSSTGWNEQFFGPGTRLTVL.

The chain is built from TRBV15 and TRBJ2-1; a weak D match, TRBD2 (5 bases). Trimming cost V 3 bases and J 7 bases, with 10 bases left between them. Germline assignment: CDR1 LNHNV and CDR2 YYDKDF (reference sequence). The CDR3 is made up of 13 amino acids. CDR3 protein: CATSRGSENEQFF. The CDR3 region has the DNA TGTGCCACCAGCAGGGGTAGCGAAAATGAGCAGTTCTTC.

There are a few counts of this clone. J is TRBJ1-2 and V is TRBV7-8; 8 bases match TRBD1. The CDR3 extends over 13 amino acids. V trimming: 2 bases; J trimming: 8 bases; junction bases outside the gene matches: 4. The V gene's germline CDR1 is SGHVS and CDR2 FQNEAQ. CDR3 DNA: TGTGCCAGCAGCTTACAGGGGGCCCGGGGCTACACCTTC. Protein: CASSLQGARGYTF. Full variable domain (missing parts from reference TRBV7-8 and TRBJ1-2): GAGVSQSPRYKVAKRGQDVALRCDPISGHVSLFWYQQALGQGPEFLTYFQNEAQLDKSGLPSDRFFAERPEGSVSTLKIQRTQQEDSAVYLCASSLQGARGYTFGSGTRLTVV.

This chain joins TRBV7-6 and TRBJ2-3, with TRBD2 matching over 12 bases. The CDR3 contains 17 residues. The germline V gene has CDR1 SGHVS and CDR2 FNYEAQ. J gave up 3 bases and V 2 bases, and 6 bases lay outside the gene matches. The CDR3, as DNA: TGTGCCAGCAGCTTACTAGCGGGGGGGCTCGGTACAGATACGCAGTATTTT. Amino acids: CASSLLAGGLGTDTQYF.

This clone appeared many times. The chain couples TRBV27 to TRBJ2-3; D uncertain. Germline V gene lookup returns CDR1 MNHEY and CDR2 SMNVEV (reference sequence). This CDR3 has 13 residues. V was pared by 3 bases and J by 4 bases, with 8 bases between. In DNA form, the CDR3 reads TGTGCCAGCAGTTTTTCGCCAGCAGATACGCAGTATTTT. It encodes CASSFSPADTQYF.

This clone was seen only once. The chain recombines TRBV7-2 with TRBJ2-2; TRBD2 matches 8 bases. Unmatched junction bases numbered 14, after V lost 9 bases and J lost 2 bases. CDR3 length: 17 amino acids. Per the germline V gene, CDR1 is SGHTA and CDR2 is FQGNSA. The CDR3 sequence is CASKPGLDQKNTGELFF. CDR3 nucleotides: TGTGCCAGTAAACCGGGACTAGACCAAAAAAACACCGGGGAGCTGTTTTTT.

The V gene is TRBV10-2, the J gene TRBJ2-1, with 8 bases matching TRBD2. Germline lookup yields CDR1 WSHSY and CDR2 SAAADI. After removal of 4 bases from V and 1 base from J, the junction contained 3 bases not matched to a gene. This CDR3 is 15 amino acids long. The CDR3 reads CASSAAGGSYNEQFF. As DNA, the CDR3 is TGCGCCAGCAGTGCGGCGGGAGGTTCCTACAATGAGCAGTTCTTC.

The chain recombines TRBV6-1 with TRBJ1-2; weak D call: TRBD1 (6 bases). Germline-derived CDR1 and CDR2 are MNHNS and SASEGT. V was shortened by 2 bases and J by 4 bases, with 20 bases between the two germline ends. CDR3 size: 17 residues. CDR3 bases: TGTGCCAGCAGTGAATATCTGGGGGGGCAGGGCCTCTATGGCTACACCTTC. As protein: CASSEYLGGQGLYGYTF.

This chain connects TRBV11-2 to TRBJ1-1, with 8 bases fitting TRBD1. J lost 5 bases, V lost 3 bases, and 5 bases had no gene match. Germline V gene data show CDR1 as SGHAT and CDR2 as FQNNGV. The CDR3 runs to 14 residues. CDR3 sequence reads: CASSFGQGRTEAFF. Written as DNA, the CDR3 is TGTGCCAGCAGCTTCGGACAGGGTCGAACTGAAGCTTTCTTT.

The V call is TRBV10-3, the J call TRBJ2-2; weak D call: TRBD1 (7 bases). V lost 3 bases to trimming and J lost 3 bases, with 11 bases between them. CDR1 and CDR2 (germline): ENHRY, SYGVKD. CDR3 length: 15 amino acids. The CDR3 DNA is TGTGCCATCAGTGATAGCAGGGGGGACACCGGGGAGCTGTTTTTT. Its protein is CAISDSRGDTGELFF.

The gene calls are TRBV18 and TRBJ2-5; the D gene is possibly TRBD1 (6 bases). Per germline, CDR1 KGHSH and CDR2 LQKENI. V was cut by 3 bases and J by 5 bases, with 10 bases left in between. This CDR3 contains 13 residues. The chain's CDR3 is CASSPTGSETQYF. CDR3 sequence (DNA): TGTGCCAGCTCACCCACAGGGTCTGAGACCCAGTACTTC. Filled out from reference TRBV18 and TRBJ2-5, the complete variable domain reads NAGVMQNPRHLVRRRGQEARLRCSPMKGHSHVYWYRQLPEEGLKFMVYLQKENIIDESGMPKERFSAEFPKEGPSILRIQQVVRGDSAAYFCASSPTGSETQYFGPGTRLLVL.

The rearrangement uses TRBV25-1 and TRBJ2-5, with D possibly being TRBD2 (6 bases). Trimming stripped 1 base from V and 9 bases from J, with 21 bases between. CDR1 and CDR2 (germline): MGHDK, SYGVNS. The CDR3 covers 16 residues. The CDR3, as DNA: TGTGCCAGCAGTGAATCGATTAGCGGAGCCGGCACAGCCCAGTACTTC. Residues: CASSESISGAGTAQYF.

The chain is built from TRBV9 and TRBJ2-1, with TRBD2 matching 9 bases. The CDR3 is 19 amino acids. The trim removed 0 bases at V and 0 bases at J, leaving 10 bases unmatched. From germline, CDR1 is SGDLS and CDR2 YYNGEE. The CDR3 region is CASSVGSLAGTYSYNEQFF. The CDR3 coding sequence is TGTGCCAGCAGCGTAGGAAGCCTAGCGGGGACATACTCCTACAATGAGCAGTTCTTC.

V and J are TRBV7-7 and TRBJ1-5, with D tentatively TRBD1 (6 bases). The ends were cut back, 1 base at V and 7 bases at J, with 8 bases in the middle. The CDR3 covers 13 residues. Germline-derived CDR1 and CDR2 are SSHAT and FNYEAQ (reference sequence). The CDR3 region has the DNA TGTGCCAGCAGCTTAGATCAGGGGCAGCCCCAGCATTTT. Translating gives CASSLDQGQPQHF. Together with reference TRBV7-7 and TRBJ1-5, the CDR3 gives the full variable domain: GAGVSQSPRYKVTKRGQDVTLRCDPISSHATLYWYQQALGQGPEFLTYFNYEAQPDKSGLPSDRFSAERPEGSISTLTIQRTEQRDSAMYRCASSLDQGQPQHFGDGTRLSIL.

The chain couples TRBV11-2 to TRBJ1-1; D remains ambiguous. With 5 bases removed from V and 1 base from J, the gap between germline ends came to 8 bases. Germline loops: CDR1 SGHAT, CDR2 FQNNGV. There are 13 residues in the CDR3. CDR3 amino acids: CASSNRENTEAFF. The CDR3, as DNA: TGTGCCAGCAGCAACCGGGAGAACACTGAAGCTTTCTTT. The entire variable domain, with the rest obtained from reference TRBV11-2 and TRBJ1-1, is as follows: EAGVAQSPRYKIIEKRQSVAFWCNPISGHATLYWYQQILGQGPKLLIQFQNNGVVDDSQLPKDRFSAERLKGVDSTLKIQPAKLEDSAVYLCASSNRENTEAFFGQGTRLTVV.

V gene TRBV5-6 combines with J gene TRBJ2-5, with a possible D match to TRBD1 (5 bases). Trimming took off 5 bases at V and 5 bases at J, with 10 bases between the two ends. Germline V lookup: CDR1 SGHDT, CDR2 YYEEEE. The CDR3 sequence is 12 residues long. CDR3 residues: CASRQARETQYF. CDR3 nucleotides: TGTGCCAGCAGACAGGCCCGTGAGACCCAGTACTTC. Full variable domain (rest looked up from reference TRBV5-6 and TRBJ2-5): DAGVTQSPTHLIKTRGQQVTLRCSPKSGHDTVSWYQQALGQGPQFIFQYYEEEERQRGNFPDRFSGHQFPNYSSELNVNALLLGDSALYLCASRQARETQYFGPGTRLLVL.

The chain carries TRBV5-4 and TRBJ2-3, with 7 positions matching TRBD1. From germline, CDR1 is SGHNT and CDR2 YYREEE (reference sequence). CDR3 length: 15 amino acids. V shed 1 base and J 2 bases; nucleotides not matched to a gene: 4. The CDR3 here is CASSLRGPTTDTQYF. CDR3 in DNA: TGTGCCAGCAGCTTGAGGGGGCCGACCACAGATACGCAGTATTTT. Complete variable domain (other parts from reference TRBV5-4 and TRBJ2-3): ETGVTQSPTHLIKTRGQQVTLRCSSQSGHNTVSWYQQALGQGPQFIFQYYREEENGRGNFPPRFSGLQFPNYSSELNVNALELDDSALYLCASSLRGPTTDTQYFGPGTRLTVL.

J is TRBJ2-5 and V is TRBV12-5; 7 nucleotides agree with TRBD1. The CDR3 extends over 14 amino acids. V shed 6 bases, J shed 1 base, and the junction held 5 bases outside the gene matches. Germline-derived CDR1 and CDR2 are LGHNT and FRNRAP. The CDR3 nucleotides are TGTGCTAGTGGCCCGGGACAGCGCCAAGAGACCCAGTACTTC. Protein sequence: CASGPGQRQETQYF.

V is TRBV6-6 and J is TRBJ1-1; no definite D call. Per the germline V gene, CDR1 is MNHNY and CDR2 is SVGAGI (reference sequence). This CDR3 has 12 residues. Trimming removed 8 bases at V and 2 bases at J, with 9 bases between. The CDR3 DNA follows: TGTGCCAGCGTAACAGACAACACTGAAGCTTTCTTT. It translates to CASVTDNTEAFF.

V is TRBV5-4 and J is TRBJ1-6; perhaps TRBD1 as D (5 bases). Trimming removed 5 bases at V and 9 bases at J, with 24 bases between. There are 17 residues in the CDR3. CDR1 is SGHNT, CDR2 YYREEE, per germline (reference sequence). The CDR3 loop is CASSSKDTNWGGSPLHF. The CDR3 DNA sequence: TGTGCCAGCAGTTCCAAGGACACAAACTGGGGTGGTTCACCCCTCCACTTT.

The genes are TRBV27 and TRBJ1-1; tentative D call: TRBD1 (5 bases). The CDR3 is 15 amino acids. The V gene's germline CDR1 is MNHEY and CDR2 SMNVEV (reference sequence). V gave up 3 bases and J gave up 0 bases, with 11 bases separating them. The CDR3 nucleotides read TGTGCCAGCAGTTTGGTGGGGGGGATGAACACTGAAGCTTTCTTT. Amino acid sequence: CASSLVGGMNTEAFF.